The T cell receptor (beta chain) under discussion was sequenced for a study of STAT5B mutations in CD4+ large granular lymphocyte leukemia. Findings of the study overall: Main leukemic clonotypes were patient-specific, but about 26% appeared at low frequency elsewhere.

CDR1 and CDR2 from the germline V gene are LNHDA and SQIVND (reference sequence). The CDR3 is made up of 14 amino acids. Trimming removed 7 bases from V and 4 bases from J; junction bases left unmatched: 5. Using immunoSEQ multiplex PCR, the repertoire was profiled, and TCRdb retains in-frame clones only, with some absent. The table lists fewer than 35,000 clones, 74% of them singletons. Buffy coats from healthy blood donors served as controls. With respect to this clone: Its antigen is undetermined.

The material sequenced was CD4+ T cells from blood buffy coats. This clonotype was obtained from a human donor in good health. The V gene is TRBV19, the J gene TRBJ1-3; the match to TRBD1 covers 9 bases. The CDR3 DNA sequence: TGTGCCAGTACGGGACAGGGAAGGGGAAACACCATATATTTT. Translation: CASTGQGRGNTIYF.